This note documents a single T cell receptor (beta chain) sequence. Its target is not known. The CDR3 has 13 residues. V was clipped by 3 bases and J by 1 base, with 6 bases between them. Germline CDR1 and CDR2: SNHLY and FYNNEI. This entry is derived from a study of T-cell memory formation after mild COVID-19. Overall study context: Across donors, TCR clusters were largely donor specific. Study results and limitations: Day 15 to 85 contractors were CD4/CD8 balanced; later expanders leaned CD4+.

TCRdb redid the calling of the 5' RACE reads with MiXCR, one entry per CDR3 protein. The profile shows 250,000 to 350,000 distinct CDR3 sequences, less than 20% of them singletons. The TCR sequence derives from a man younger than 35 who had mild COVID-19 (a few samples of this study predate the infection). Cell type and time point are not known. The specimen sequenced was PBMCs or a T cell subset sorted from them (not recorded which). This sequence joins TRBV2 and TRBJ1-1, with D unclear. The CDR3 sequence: CASSDQTNTEAFF. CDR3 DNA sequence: TGTGCCAGCAGTGACCAGACGAACACTGAAGCTTTCTTT.